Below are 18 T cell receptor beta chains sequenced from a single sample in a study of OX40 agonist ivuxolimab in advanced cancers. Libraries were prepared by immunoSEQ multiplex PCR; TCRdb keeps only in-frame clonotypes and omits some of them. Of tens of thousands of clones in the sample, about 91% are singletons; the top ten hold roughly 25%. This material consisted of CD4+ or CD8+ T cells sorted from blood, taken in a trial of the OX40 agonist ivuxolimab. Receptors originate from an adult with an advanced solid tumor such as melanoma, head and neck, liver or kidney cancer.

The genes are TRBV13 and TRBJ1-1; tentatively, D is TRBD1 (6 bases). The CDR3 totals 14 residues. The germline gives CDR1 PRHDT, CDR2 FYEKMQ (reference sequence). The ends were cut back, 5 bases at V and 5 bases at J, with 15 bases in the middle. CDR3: CASSLQGFKTEAFF. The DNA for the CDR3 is TGTGCCAGCAGCCTACAGGGATTTAAGACTGAAGCTTTCTTT.

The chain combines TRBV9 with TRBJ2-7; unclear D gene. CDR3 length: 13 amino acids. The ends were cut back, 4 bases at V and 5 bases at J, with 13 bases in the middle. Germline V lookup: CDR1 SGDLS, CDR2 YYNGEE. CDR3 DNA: TGTGCCAGCAGCACCCGACTCTTAGACGAGCAGTACTTC. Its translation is CASSTRLLDEQYF.

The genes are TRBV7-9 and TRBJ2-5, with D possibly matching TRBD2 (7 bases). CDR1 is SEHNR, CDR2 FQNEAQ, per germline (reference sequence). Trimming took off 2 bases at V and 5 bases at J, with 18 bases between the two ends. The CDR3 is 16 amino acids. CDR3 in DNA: TGTGCCAGCAGCTTAAGCTTGGGGGGGCCGGAGGAGACCCAGTACTTC. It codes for CASSLSLGGPEETQYF.

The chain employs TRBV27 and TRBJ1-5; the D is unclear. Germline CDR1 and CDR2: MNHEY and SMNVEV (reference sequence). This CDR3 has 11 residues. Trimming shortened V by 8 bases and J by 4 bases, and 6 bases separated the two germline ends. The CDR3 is CASGPNQPQHF. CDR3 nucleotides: TGTGCCAGCGGTCCGAATCAGCCCCAGCATTTT.

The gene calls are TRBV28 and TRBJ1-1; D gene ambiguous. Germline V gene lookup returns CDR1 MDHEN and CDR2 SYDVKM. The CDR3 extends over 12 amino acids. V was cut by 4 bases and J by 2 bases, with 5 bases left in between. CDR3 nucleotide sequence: TGTGCCAGCAGTTCGACCAACACTGAAGCTTTCTTT. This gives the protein CASSSTNTEAFF.

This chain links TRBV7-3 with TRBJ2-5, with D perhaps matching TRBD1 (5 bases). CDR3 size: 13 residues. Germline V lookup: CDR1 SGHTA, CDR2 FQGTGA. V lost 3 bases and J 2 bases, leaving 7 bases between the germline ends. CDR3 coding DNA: TGTGCCAGCAGCTTCGACAGACAAGAGACCCAGTACTTC. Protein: CASSFDRQETQYF.

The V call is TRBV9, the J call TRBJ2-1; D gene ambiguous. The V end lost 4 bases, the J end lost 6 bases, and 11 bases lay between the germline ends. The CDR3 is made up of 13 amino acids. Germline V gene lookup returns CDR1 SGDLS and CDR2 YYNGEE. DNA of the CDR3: TGTGCCAGCAGCCCCCTGACGGCCAATGAGCAGTTCTTC. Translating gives CASSPLTANEQFF. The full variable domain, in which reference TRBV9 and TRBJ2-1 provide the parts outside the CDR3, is DSGVTQTPKHLITATGQRVTLRCSPRSGDLSVYWYQQSLDQGLQFLIQYYNGEERAKGNILERFSAQQFPDLHSELNLSSLELGDSALYFCASSPLTANEQFFGPGTRLTVL.

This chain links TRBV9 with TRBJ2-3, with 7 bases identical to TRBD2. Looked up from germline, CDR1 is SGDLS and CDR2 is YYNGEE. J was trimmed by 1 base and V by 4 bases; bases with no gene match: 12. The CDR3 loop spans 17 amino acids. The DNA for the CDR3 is TGTGCCAGCAGCTTTTATAGCGGGCCTACGGGCACAGATACGCAGTATTTT. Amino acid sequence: CASSFYSGPTGTDTQYF.

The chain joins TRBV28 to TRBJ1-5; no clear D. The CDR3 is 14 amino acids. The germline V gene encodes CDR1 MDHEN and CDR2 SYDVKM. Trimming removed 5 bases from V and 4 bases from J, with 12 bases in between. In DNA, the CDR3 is TGTGCCAGCAGTCCCACAGCGAGTAATCAGCCCCAGCATTTT. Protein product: CASSPTASNQPQHF.

The CDR3 here is CAIKAPGQGAYNEQFF. Written as DNA, the CDR3 is TGTGCCATCAAAGCCCCCGGACAGGGGGCCTACAATGAGCAGTTCTTC. The rearrangement joins TRBV10-3 to TRBJ2-1; 10 nucleotides match TRBD1. From germline, CDR1 is ENHRY and CDR2 SYGVKD. V shed 7 bases and J 2 bases; nucleotides not matched to a gene: 8. The CDR3 contains 16 residues.

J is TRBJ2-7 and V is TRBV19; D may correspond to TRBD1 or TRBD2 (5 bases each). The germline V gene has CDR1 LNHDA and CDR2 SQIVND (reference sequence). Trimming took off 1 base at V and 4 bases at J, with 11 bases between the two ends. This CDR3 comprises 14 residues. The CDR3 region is CASSIGQGAYEQYF. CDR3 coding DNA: TGTGCCAGTAGTATAGGCCAGGGAGCTTACGAGCAGTACTTC.

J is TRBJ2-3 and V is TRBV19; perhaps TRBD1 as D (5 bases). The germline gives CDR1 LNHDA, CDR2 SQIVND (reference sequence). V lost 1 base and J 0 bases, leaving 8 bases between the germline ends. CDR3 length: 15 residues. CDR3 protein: CASSIAGISTDTQYF. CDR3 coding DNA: TGTGCCAGTAGTATAGCAGGGATAAGCACAGATACGCAGTATTTT.

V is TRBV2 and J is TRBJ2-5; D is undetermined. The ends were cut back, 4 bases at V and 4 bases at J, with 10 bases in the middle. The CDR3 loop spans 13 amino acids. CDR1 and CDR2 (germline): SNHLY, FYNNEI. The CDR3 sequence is CASSASIAETQYF. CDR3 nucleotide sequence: TGTGCCAGCAGTGCGTCTATCGCAGAGACCCAGTACTTC.

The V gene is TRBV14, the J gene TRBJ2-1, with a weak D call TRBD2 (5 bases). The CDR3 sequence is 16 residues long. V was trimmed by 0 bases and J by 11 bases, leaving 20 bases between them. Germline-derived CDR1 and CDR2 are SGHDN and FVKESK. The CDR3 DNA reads TGTGCCAGCAGCCAAGAACGGGCTAGCCCCCCTATGAAGCAGTTCTTC. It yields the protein CASSQERASPPMKQFF.

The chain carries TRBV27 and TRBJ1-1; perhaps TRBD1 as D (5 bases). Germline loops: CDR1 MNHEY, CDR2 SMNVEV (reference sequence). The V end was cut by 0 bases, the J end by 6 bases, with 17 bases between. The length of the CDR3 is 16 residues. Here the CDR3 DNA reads TGTGCCAGCAGTTTATCGATATCAGGGATGTTCTCTGAAGCTTTCTTT. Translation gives CASSLSISGMFSEAFF.

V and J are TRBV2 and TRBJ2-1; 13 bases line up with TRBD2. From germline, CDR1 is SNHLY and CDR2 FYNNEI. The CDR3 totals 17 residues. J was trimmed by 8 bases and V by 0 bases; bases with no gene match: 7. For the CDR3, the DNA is TGTGCCAGCAGTGAAGCGCTGGGACTAGCGGGACCGGATGAGCAGTTCTTC. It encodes CASSEALGLAGPDEQFF. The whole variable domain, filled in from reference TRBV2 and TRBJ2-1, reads EPEVTQTPSHQVTQMGQEVILRCVPISNHLYFYWYRQILGQKVEFLVSFYNNEISEKSEIFDDQFSVERPDGSNFTLKIRSTKLEDSAMYFCASSEALGLAGPDEQFFGPGTRLTVL.

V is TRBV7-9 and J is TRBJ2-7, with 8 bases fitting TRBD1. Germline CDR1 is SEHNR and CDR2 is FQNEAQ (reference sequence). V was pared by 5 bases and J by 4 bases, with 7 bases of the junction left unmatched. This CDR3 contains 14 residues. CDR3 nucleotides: TGTGCCAGCAGCACGGACAGGGAAAGATACGAGCAGTACTTC. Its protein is CASSTDRERYEQYF. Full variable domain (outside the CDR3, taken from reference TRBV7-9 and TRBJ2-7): DTGVSQNPRHKITKRGQNVTFRCDPISEHNRLYWYRQTLGQGPEFLTYFQNEAQLEKSRLLSDRFSAERPKGSFSTLEIQRTEQGDSAMYLCASSTDRERYEQYFGPGTRLTVT.

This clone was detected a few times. Here the CDR3 reads CASTPPLANTEAFF. As DNA, the CDR3 is TGTGCCAGCACTCCCCCGCTCGCGAACACTGAAGCTTTCTTT. The J gene is TRBJ1-1, the V gene TRBV7-8; D is unclear. Germline V gene sequence: CDR1 SGHVS, CDR2 FQNEAQ. This CDR3 spans 14 amino acids. V lost 7 bases, J lost 1 base, and 13 bases lay in between. Filled out from reference TRBV7-8 and TRBJ1-1, the complete variable domain reads GAGVSQSPRYKVAKRGQDVALRCDPISGHVSLFWYQQALGQGPEFLTYFQNEAQLDKSGLPSDRFFAERPEGSVSTLKIQRTQQEDSAVYLCASTPPLANTEAFFGQGTRLTVV.